The rows below give T cell receptor beta chains drawn from one sample of a study of shared clonotypes between healthy human individuals. TCRdb keeps only in-frame clones here, not all; method: immunoSEQ multiplex PCR. The sample has under 2,500,000 clones; around 95% are singletons. Sequencing was carried out using naive CD4+ T cells sorted from blood. These receptors all come from a man aged 18 to 30 in good health. CDR3s include the opening cysteine and the closing phenylalanine or tryptophan.

j_call v_call cdr3_aa
TRBJ2-1 TRBV7-7 CASSLGTGTYNEQFF
TRBJ2-2 TRBV5-1 CASSLGQGNGELFF
TRBJ2-2 TRBV7-7 CASSLDRVTGELFF
TRBJ1-2 TRBV2 CASSDFWGATNYGYTF
TRBJ1-1 TRBV7-3 CASRQSPGTEAFF
TRBJ1-4 TRBV9 CASSVASTINEKLFF
TRBJ2-7 TRBV27 CASSYRAYYEQYF
TRBJ2-5 TRBV18 CASSPFGGAQETQYF
TRBJ1-3 TRBV6-5 CASRIYATGENTIYF
TRBJ2-3 TRBV6-5 CALGGRSDTQYF
TRBJ1-1 TRBV5-1 CASSLDYSEGNTEAFF
TRBJ2-7 TRBV18 CASSPAGTTSYEQYF
TRBJ2-3 TRBV6-6 CASSSHVSSDTQYF
TRBJ1-5 TRBV11-2 CASSLGLNQPQHF
TRBJ1-1 TRBV6-1 CASRSTGGTEAFF
TRBJ2-7 TRBV29-1 CSVAGLAGERLGEQYF
TRBJ2-3 TRBV10-3 CAISGRGGPDTQYF
TRBJ2-7 TRBV6-1 CASSRVLYEQYF
TRBJ2-3 TRBV7-9 CASSLVVPSSTDTQYF
TRBJ1-2 TRBV6-1 CASRGQGRYTF
TRBJ1-6 TRBV5-1 CASSAGTLNSPLHF
TRBJ2-2 TRBV2 CASRTGGEGELFF
TRBJ2-2 TRBV28 CASITGPGELFF
TRBJ2-1 TRBV5-5 CASSSRTDKSYNEQFF